One and the same sample provided the 8 T cell receptor beta chains below, sequenced in a study of cytomegalovirus exposure and HLA in healthy donors. The PCR employed 60 Vbeta primers together with 13 Jbeta primers. Profiled with immunoSEQ multiplex PCR; TCRdb holds only in-frame clones, not every one. The data show hundreds of thousands of clones, with about 77% seen just once and under 2% held by the top ten. The specimen was PBMCs. These receptors all stem from a woman in her 30s in good health and CMV-seronegative.

This clone showed up just once. J is TRBJ2-7 and V is TRBV10-2; 8 bases are shared with TRBD1. Unmatched junction bases numbered 13, after V lost 10 bases and J lost 2 bases. Germline CDR1 is WSHSY and CDR2 is SAAADI. The CDR3 extends over 15 amino acids. The CDR3 is CATSPPGTGTYEQYF. CDR3 bases: TGCGCCACCTCGCCCCCTGGGACAGGAACCTACGAGCAGTACTTC.

The chain joins TRBV21-1 to TRBJ1-1; the D call in the table, TRBD1, was not verified against the DNA. TRBV21-1 is noted as a pseudogene. There are 13 residues in the CDR3. The CDR3 DNA sequence: TGTGCCAGGGCAGGGGGCGTTTGCACTGAAGCTTTCTTT. It codes for CARAGGVCTEAFF.

The chain employs TRBV18 and TRBJ1-2; D gene uncertain. CDR1 is KGHSH, CDR2 LQKENI, per germline. The germline V and J ends were trimmed by 6 bases and 5 bases, with 10 bases remaining between them. The CDR3 sequence is 12 residues long. DNA for the CDR3: TGTGCCAGCTCGTCGGAGGATTATGGCTACACCTTC. This sequence encodes CASSSEDYGYTF.

This chain uses TRBV4-2 with TRBJ2-5, with 9 bases lining up with TRBD2. Per the germline V gene, CDR1 is LGHNA and CDR2 is YNFKEQ. V was pared by 4 bases and J by 3 bases, with 12 bases of the junction left unmatched. CDR3 length: 17 residues. Here the CDR3 reads CASSPRLWRGGEETQYF. The CDR3 DNA sequence: TGTGCCAGCAGCCCCCGCCTTTGGCGGGGGGGGGAAGAGACCCAGTACTTC.

The rearrangement joins TRBV10-3 to TRBJ1-2; 8 nucleotides line up with TRBD1. The V and J ends lost 2 bases and 4 bases, in that order; junction bases with no gene match: 9. Germline loops: CDR1 ENHRY, CDR2 SYGVKD. The CDR3 spans 16 residues. CDR3 loop: CAISEPRPGGGYGYTF. The DNA of the CDR3 is TGTGCCATCAGTGAGCCCAGGCCAGGGGGCGGCTATGGCTACACCTTC.

This clone occurred once. This chain connects TRBV10-3 to TRBJ1-4; 8 positions match TRBD1. Germline values: CDR1 ENHRY, CDR2 SYGVKD. The CDR3 is 14 amino acids. V lost 5 bases to trimming and J lost 6 bases; unmatched junction nucleotides: 5. CDR3 DNA sequence: TGTGCCATCAGTTCCGACAGGGGCGATGAAAAACTGTTTTTT. It specifies CAISSDRGDEKLFF.

This clone was observed a single time. V is TRBV5-1 and J is TRBJ2-3; TRBD2 agrees at 10 bases. Germline CDR1 and CDR2: SGHRS and YFSETQ. Unmatched junction bases numbered 7, after V lost 2 bases and J lost 1 base. The length of the CDR3 is 17 residues. CDR3 amino acids: CASSFAAGGPGTDTQYF. The CDR3 DNA sequence: TGCGCCAGCAGCTTTGCAGCGGGGGGGCCGGGCACAGATACGCAGTATTTT.

The rearrangement joins TRBV7-9 to TRBJ2-7; the match to TRBD2 covers 8 bases. This CDR3 has 14 amino acids. Germline loops: CDR1 SEHNR, CDR2 FQNEAQ (reference sequence). Trimming removed 1 base from V and 7 bases from J; junction bases left unmatched: 6. The CDR3 coding sequence is TGTGCCAGCAGCTTAGGTGCCAGCGGGAGAGAGCAGTACTTC. This sequence encodes CASSLGASGREQYF.